The entry below describes one T cell receptor (beta chain). One end of the junction does not line up with germline, which may come from a read error. As originally analysed: Cell counts per sample came from amplifying reference gene primers. Sequenced by immunoSEQ multiplex PCR; TCRdb stores in-frame clones only, minus some. D and trimming were read from the DNA, whereas the V and J calls and clone size are those reported in that table. Found here are hundreds of thousands of clones, around 87% of them singletons; the top ten hold approximately 2.4%. This specimen comes from a study of blood T cell repertoires in COVID-19. Across the whole study: The United States, Italy and Spain supplied acute and convalescent COVID-19 samples.

The CDR3 totals 18 residues. Germline assignment: CDR1 SSHAT and CDR2 FNYEAQ (reference sequence). The sample consisted of peripheral blood. V and J are TRBV7-7 and TRBJ2-1; 7 nucleotides match TRBD2. The TCR originated in a woman aged 60-75 years with COVID-19, enrolled during active disease. In nucleotides, the CDR3 is TGTGCTAGCAGCCCACAACGTCCCCCCCCAAGCGGGGCTCCTGGGCAGTTCTTC. It is translated as CASSPQRPPPSGAPGQFF.